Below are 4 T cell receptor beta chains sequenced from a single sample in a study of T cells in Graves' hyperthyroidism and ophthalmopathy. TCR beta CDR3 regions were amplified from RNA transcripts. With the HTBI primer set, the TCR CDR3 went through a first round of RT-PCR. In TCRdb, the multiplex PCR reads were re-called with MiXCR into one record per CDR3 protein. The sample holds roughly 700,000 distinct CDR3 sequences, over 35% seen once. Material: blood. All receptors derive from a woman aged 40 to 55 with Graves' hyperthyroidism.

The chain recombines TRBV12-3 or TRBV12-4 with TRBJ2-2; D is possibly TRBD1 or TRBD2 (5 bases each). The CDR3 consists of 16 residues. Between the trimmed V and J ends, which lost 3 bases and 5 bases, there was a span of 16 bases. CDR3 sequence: CASSLGRGSWTGELFF. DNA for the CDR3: TGTGCCAGCAGTTTGGGACGGGGATCATGGACCGGGGAGCTGTTTTTT.

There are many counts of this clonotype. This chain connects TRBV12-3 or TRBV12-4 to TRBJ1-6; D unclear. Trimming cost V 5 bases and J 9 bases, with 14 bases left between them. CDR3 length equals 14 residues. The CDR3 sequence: CASSPTGSGSPLHF. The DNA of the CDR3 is TGTGCCAGCAGTCCGACTGGCTCCGGTTCACCCCTCCACTTT.

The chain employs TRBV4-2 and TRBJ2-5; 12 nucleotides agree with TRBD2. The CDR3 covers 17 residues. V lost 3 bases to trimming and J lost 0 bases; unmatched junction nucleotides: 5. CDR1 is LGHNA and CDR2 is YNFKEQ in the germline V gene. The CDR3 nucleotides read TGTGCCAGCAGCCAGGATACTAGCGGGGGGAACCAAGAGACCCAGTACTTC. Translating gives CASSQDTSGGNQETQYF.

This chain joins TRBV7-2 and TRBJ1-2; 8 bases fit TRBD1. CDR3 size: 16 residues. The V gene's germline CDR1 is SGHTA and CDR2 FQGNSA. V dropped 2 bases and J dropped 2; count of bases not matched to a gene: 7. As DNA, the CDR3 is TGTGCCAGCAGCTTACAAATTTGGACAGGGAACTATGGCTACACCTTC. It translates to CASSLQIWTGNYGYTF.